One sample yielded the 20 T cell receptor beta chains listed below, sequenced in a study of CD8 T cells in ankylosing spondylitis. In TCRdb, the 5' RACE reads were re-called with MiXCR into one record per CDR3 protein. The sample has approximately 540,000 distinct CDR3 sequences, over 9.5% seen once; the top ten hold under 7.5%. No antigens are known for them. General study results and limits: There was a TCR beta motif, made of several highly homologous variants, that appeared characteristic of ankylosing spondylitis blood.

The sequenced material came from blood, either unsorted or a sorted T cell fraction (not recorded which). These receptors were obtained from a male donor with ankylosing spondylitis.

This clonotype was seen more than once but under ten times. V gene TRBV5-1 combines with J gene TRBJ1-2, with TRBD1 matching over 9 bases. The CDR3 runs 15 residues. Trimming took 4 bases from V and 2 from J; bases not matched to a gene: 6. Germline CDR1 is SGHRS and CDR2 is YFSETQ. DNA of the CDR3: TGCGCCAGCAGCCGGGGGACAGGGACCAACTATGGCTACACCTTC. Its translation: CASSRGTGTNYGYTF.

The chain joins TRBV9 to TRBJ2-3, with 9 bases that match TRBD2. This CDR3 has 15 residues. Germline V CDR1 and CDR2: SGDLS, YYNGEE. The ends lost 0 bases at V and 4 bases at J; junction bases unmatched: 3. In DNA form, the CDR3 reads TGTGCCAGCAGCGTAGCTAGCGGGATCGCAGATACGCAGTATTTT. This encodes CASSVASGIADTQYF.

In its sample, this clonotype was seen a few times. This chain uses TRBV20-1 with TRBJ2-1; D may be TRBD2 (6 bases). V lost 0 bases to trimming and J lost 3 bases, with 15 bases between them. Germline V gene sequence: CDR1 DFQATT, CDR2 SNEGSKA (reference sequence). The CDR3 extends over 16 amino acids. CDR3 DNA: TGCAGTGCTAGAGAGTGGGGCGGGACCAGCTACAATGAGCAGTTCTTC. It specifies CSAREWGGTSYNEQFF.

V and J are TRBV3-1 and TRBJ1-2; tentative D call: TRBD1 (5 bases). The CDR3 extends over 12 amino acids. The germline V gene encodes CDR1 LGHDT and CDR2 YNNKEL (reference sequence). The V end lost 1 base, the J end lost 8 bases, and 8 bases lay between the germline ends. In DNA, the CDR3 is TGTGCCAGCAGCCAAGGGGACGTCGGCTACACCTTC. Translation gives CASSQGDVGYTF.

This clonotype was seen a few times. The chain carries TRBV29-1 and TRBJ2-7; D not certain. This CDR3 has 13 residues. Per the germline V gene, CDR1 is SQVTM and CDR2 is ANQGSEA. Trimming pared 4 bases from V and 1 base from J, leaving 11 bases between. CDR3 bases: TGCAGCGTTGCGGTCCCTAGATCCTACGAGCAGTACTTC. Protein sequence: CSVAVPRSYEQYF.

The chain couples TRBV20-1 to TRBJ2-5; 10 bases are shared with TRBD2. The CDR3 has 16 residues. Trimming removed 5 bases from V and 5 bases from J; junction bases left unmatched: 14. CDR1 is DFQATT, CDR2 SNEGSKA, per germline (reference sequence). CDR3 in amino acids: CSACDKASGSRETQYF. The CDR3 DNA reads TGCAGTGCTTGCGATAAAGCTAGCGGGAGTCGGGAGACCCAGTACTTC.

This clonotype showed up just a few times. The chain recombines TRBV29-1 with TRBJ2-2; maybe TRBD2 (7 bases). CDR1 is SQVTM, CDR2 ANQGSEA, per germline. This CDR3 is built from 16 residues. The V end lost 0 bases, the J end lost 4 bases, and 15 bases lay between the germline ends. This CDR3 is CSVEDRGDTVTGELFF. DNA for the CDR3: TGCAGCGTTGAAGATCGGGGGGACACAGTCACCGGGGAGCTGTTTTTT.

This chain joins TRBV6-1 and TRBJ2-1, with D possibly being TRBD1 or TRBD2 (5 bases each). The germline gives CDR1 MNHNS, CDR2 SASEGT. The CDR3 is 16 residues long. Trimming left V 6 bases short and J 8 bases short, with 23 bases between. CDR3 loop: CASRHSSGTAGHEQFF. In DNA form, the CDR3 reads TGTGCCAGCAGGCACAGTTCCGGGACCGCTGGCCATGAGCAGTTCTTC.

This clonotype was observed a few times. The chain is built from TRBV25-1 and TRBJ1-6; no firm D call. Looked up from germline, CDR1 is MGHDK and CDR2 is SYGVNS. The CDR3 runs 16 residues. Deletions cut 4 bases from V and 10 bases from J, with 20 bases between. In nucleotides, the CDR3 is TGTGCCAGCAGTGCCCCTAATATCTCTCAGAGGTCACCCCTCCACTTT. It encodes CASSAPNISQRSPLHF.

This clonotype was seen only a few times. The CDR3 protein is CASSHGQGHTEAFF. CDR3 nucleotides: TGTGCCAGCAGCCACGGACAGGGCCACACTGAAGCTTTCTTT. This chain uses TRBV3-1 with TRBJ1-1; TRBD1 agrees at 8 bases. With 3 bases clipped from V and 3 bases from J, the junction kept 3 bases outside the gene matches. Germline CDR1 is LGHDT and CDR2 is YNNKEL (reference sequence). The CDR3 length is 14 residues.

The chain uses TRBV6-1 and TRBJ2-1, with 9 bases that match TRBD1. V was pared by 0 bases and J by 2 bases, with 5 bases of the junction left unmatched. CDR1 is MNHNS, CDR2 SASEGT, per germline. The CDR3 is 17 amino acids. CDR3 sequence reads: CASSEAGTGSPYNEQFF. The CDR3 bases are TGTGCCAGCAGTGAAGCTGGGACAGGGAGTCCCTACAATGAGCAGTTCTTC.

This chain links TRBV29-1 with TRBJ2-1; 8 nucleotides line up with TRBD2. Germline V CDR1 and CDR2: SQVTM, ANQGSEA. CDR3 length: 14 amino acids. V was clipped by 7 bases and J by 4 bases; unmatched bases: 9. As DNA, the CDR3 is TGCAGCGCTGAGTCTAGCGGGTATTACAATGAGCAGTTCTTC. Translated, it gives CSAESSGYYNEQFF.

The V gene is TRBV7-2, the J gene TRBJ1-6; no clear D. The CDR3 totals 15 residues. Germline CDR1 is SGHTA and CDR2 is FQGNSA. Trimming cost V 5 bases and J 4 bases, with 12 bases left between them. CDR3 region: CASSPEEPYNSPLHF. As DNA, the CDR3 is TGTGCCAGCAGCCCAGAAGAACCGTATAATTCACCCCTCCACTTT.

This clonotype appeared many times. The rearrangement links TRBV25-1 to TRBJ2-4; 10 bases line up with TRBD1. Per the germline V gene, CDR1 is MGHDK and CDR2 is SYGVNS. The trim removed 6 bases at V and 7 bases at J, leaving 3 bases unmatched. The CDR3 is 13 amino acids. CDR3 nucleotides: TGTGCCAGCAGCAGGACAGGGGGGAACATTCAGTACTTC. Its protein product is CASSRTGGNIQYF.

This clonotype turned up a few times. The J gene is TRBJ1-2, the V gene TRBV14; D may be TRBD1 (5 bases). With 2 bases removed from V and 5 bases from J, the gap between germline ends came to 9 bases. Germline CDR1 reads SGHDN; CDR2 reads FVKESK. The CDR3 consists of 13 residues. The CDR3 nucleotides are TGTGCCAGCAGCCAAAATTGGGGGTATGGCTACACCTTC. Translating it yields CASSQNWGYGYTF.

There are many counts of this clonotype. The rearrangement links TRBV7-9 to TRBJ2-7; D unclear. The V and J ends lost 6 bases and 1 base respectively, with 16 bases between them. This CDR3 comprises 15 residues. CDR1 and CDR2 from the germline V gene are SEHNR and FQNEAQ (reference sequence). CDR3 loop: CASSLSAPLSYEQYF. The CDR3 bases are TGTGCCAGCAGTCTAAGTGCGCCTCTTTCCTACGAGCAGTACTTC.

This clonotype was seen only a few times. The CDR3 DNA follows: TGTGCCAGCAGCGACACCGGGCCAGGAGGTACAGATACGCAGTATTTT. As protein: CASSDTGPGGTDTQYF. J is TRBJ2-3 and V is TRBV27; D might be TRBD2 (5 bases). The CDR3 is 16 amino acids. The V and J ends lost 6 bases and 3 bases respectively, with 19 bases between them. Germline CDR1 and CDR2: MNHEY and SMNVEV (reference sequence).

This clonotype was recorded at least ten times. The chain joins TRBV5-1 to TRBJ1-1; TRBD1 agrees at 7 bases. CDR1 is SGHRS and CDR2 is YFSETQ in the germline V gene. The trim removed 3 bases at V and 8 bases at J, leaving 7 bases unmatched. The CDR3 sequence is 13 residues long. For the CDR3, the DNA is TGCGCCAGCAGCTCCGGACAGGAATTAGAAGCTTTCTTT. It is translated as CASSSGQELEAFF.

The gene calls are TRBV20-1 and TRBJ1-2; 11 bases match TRBD1. This CDR3 is built from 16 residues. Unmatched junction bases numbered 10, after V lost 1 base and J lost 6 bases. Germline CDR1 reads DFQATT; CDR2 reads SNEGSKA (reference sequence). The DNA for the CDR3 is TGCAGTGCTAGAGGGTTATCCGGGACAGGGGGTAATGGCTACACCTTC. It codes for CSARGLSGTGGNGYTF.

The rearrangement links TRBV20-1 to TRBJ1-1; no clear D gene. This CDR3 is 15 amino acids long. V was shortened by 7 bases and J by 0 bases, with 18 bases between the two germline ends. Per germline, CDR1 DFQATT and CDR2 SNEGSKA (reference sequence). The CDR3 loop reads CSGARQSTVNTEAFF. The CDR3 region has the DNA TGCAGTGGGGCCCGGCAGAGTACTGTGAACACTGAAGCTTTCTTT.